This entry concerns a single T cell receptor beta chain. Measured with immunoSEQ multiplex PCR; TCRdb has only the in-frame clones, and not every one. The sample contains 26,000 or so clones, about 90% of which appear only once. These data are taken from a study of T cell responses to AZD1222 COVID-19 vaccine. The receptor comes from an adult who received the AZD1222 COVID-19 vaccine. The sequencing used peripheral blood, collected 28 days after the second AZD1222 dose.

The CDR3 sequence: CASALGNTIYF. DNA for the CDR3: TGTGCTAGTGCCCTGGGAAACACCATATATTTT. This chain links TRBV12-5 with TRBJ1-3; no clear D. The CDR3 consists of 11 residues. V was trimmed by 7 bases and J by 4 bases, leaving 5 bases between them. The germline gives CDR1 LGHNT, CDR2 FRNRAP.